These 19 T cell receptor beta chains originate from one sample sequenced in a study of shared clonotypes between healthy human individuals (TCRdb year 2020). The library came from the immunoSEQ multiplex PCR assay. TCRdb carries this immuneACCESS record with in-frame sequences only. Its versions omit some clonotypes, under half of them owing to an unresolved V gene in the studies checked, with the rest unexplained. The sample yields millions of clones; just over 90% were counted once. The ten biggest clones cover around 0.14% of the sample. Sequenced material: naive CD4+ T cells sorted from blood. This sample's cell subset or site label indicates: CD45RA+ positively selected. The receptor set was obtained from a young man in good health.

The V call is TRBV15, the J call TRBJ2-7, with 9 bases identical to TRBD1. V shed 4 bases and J 4 bases; nucleotides not matched to a gene: 5. This CDR3 spans 14 amino acids. The germline gives CDR1 LNHNV, CDR2 YYDKDF (reference sequence). The CDR3 DNA is TGTGCCACCAGCATTGGTGGGACAGGGTACGAGCAGTACTTC. It codes for CATSIGGTGYEQYF.

This clone was picked up one time. V gene TRBV19 combines with J gene TRBJ2-7; 9 bases are a match to TRBD2. The V gene's germline CDR1 is LNHDA and CDR2 SQIVND (reference sequence). After removal of 8 bases from V and 0 bases from J, the junction contained 14 bases not matched to a gene. This CDR3 contains 17 residues. As DNA, the CDR3 is TGTGCCAGTCAGGCGGGAGTTCCTAGCGGGAACTCCTACGAGCAGTACTTC. Translated, it gives CASQAGVPSGNSYEQYF.

The rearrangement joins TRBV5-4 to TRBJ1-4; no clear D gene. CDR1 and CDR2 from the germline V gene are SGHNT and YYREEE (reference sequence). Trimming took 4 bases from V and 8 from J, leaving 9 bases between them. The CDR3 spans 12 residues. CDR3 sequence (DNA): TGTGCCAGCAGCATCGGAGGAGAAAAACTGTTTTTT. Protein sequence: CASSIGGEKLFF.

This chain links TRBV4-3 with TRBJ2-1, with D maybe TRBD2 (6 bases). The CDR3 extends over 16 amino acids. Germline V gene sequence: CDR1 LGHNA, CDR2 YSLEER. The ends were cut back, 4 bases at V and 1 base at J, with 14 bases in the middle. This chain's CDR3 is CASSLRGSGSYNEQFF. As DNA, the CDR3 is TGCGCCAGCAGCCTGCGTGGTAGCGGTTCCTACAATGAGCAGTTCTTC.

This clone occurred once. This chain uses TRBV5-1 with TRBJ2-1, with 12 bases identical to TRBD2. The germline gives CDR1 SGHRS, CDR2 YFSETQ. With V trimmed by 4 bases and J by 7 bases, 9 bases remained unmatched. CDR3 length: 16 residues. The CDR3 loop is CASSARLAGEANEQFF. In nucleotides, the CDR3 is TGCGCCAGCAGCGCCCGACTAGCGGGGGAAGCGAATGAGCAGTTCTTC.

This chain connects TRBV5-1 to TRBJ1-6, with 9 bases matching TRBD1. V gave up 3 bases and J gave up 9 bases; unmatched junction bases: 4. Germline V gene sequence: CDR1 SGHRS, CDR2 YFSETQ. The CDR3 runs to 14 residues. CDR3 loop: CASSWDRVFSPLHF. The CDR3 DNA reads TGCGCCAGCAGCTGGGACAGGGTTTTTTCACCCCTCCACTTT.

The chain employs TRBV5-1 and TRBJ2-7; TRBD2 matches at 9 bases. Germline V lookup: CDR1 SGHRS, CDR2 YFSETQ. The CDR3 covers 15 residues. The junction had 4 bases not matched to a gene; V was cut back by 3 bases and J by 0 bases. DNA for the CDR3: TGCGCCAGCAGCTCTTTAGCGGGAGTCTCCTACGAGCAGTACTTC. The encoded protein is CASSSLAGVSYEQYF.

The chain has TRBV5-4 and TRBJ1-4; D is ambiguous. This CDR3 is built from 15 residues. In germline, CDR1 is SGHNT, CDR2 YYREEE (reference sequence). V was trimmed by 5 bases and J by 0 bases, leaving 11 bases between them. For the CDR3, the DNA is TGTGCCAGCAGTACGGCGGGTGCAACTAATGAAAAACTGTTTTTT. Translating gives CASSTAGATNEKLFF.

In this sample, this clone turned up once. V gene TRBV5-6 combines with J gene TRBJ1-4, with a weak D call TRBD1 (5 bases). Trimming stripped 0 bases from V and 10 bases from J, with 13 bases between. The CDR3 contains 14 residues. CDR1 is SGHDT and CDR2 is YYEEEE in the germline V gene. CDR3 region: CASSLGQPTGKLFF. The CDR3 DNA reads TGTGCCAGCAGCTTGGGTCAGCCTACAGGAAAACTGTTTTTT.

This chain connects TRBV4-1 to TRBJ2-2; D gene uncertain. Trimming cost V 6 bases and J 6 bases, with 8 bases left between them. CDR3 length: 12 amino acids. The V gene's germline CDR1 is MGHRA and CDR2 YSYEKL. The CDR3 DNA is TGCGCCAGCAGGAGTTTGGCCGGGGAGCTGTTTTTT. The encoded protein is CASRSLAGELFF.

In the case of this clone: This may arise from a read error, as a much more abundant clone is one base away. Other DNA sequences in the sample encode the same CDR3. The V call is TRBV18, the J call TRBJ2-5; 7 bases align to TRBD1. CDR3 length: 13 amino acids. V trimming: 4 bases; J trimming: 2 bases; junction bases outside the gene matches: 1. CDR1 is KGHSH, CDR2 LQKENI, per germline. As DNA, the CDR3 is TGTGCCAGCTCACTGGGACAGCAAGAGACCCAGTACTTC. This gives the protein CASSLGQQETQYF.

This clone was counted a single time. The gene calls are TRBV11-2 and TRBJ2-5; the D gene is possibly TRBD2 (5 bases). V was shortened by 0 bases and J by 1 base, with 9 bases between the two germline ends. There are 15 residues in the CDR3. Per the germline V gene, CDR1 is SGHAT and CDR2 is FQNNGV. CDR3 sequence reads: CASSLDLGLQETQYF. The CDR3 DNA is TGTGCCAGCAGCTTAGACCTAGGACTCCAAGAGACCCAGTACTTC.

To note about this clone: At the DNA level, this CDR3 is encoded by other sequences in the same sample as well. Here the CDR3 DNA reads TGTGCCTGGACCGGACAACTGAACACTGAAGCTTTCTTT. This encodes CAWTGQLNTEAFF. This chain joins TRBV30 and TRBJ1-1, with D maybe TRBD1 (5 bases). Germline CDR1 reads GTSNPN; CDR2 reads SVGIG (reference sequence). The CDR3 sequence is 13 residues long. V was shortened by 4 bases and J by 0 bases, with 9 bases between the two germline ends.

The gene calls are TRBV4-1 and TRBJ2-3; 14 nucleotides align to TRBD2. The CDR3 is 19 amino acids. Germline trimming cut 3 bases from V and 4 bases from J; bases unmatched to any gene: 12. Germline lookup yields CDR1 MGHRA and CDR2 YSYEKL. The CDR3: CASSHPGRGTSGSSDTQYF. The CDR3 nucleotides are TGCGCCAGCAGCCATCCGGGACGTGGGACTAGCGGGAGTTCAGATACGCAGTATTTT.

With regard to this clone: Other DNA sequences in the same sample also yield this CDR3. The chain recombines TRBV5-6 with TRBJ2-5; no definite D call. Germline values: CDR1 SGHDT, CDR2 YYEEEE. V dropped 2 bases and J dropped 1 base, with 9 bases sitting between them. The CDR3 length is 14 residues. The CDR3 DNA is TGTGCCAGCAGCTTAGGAACACCCCAAGAGACCCAGTACTTC. Protein: CASSLGTPQETQYF.

In this sample, this clone turned up once. The chain has TRBV4-1 and TRBJ2-3; no definite D call. V lost 0 bases and J 7 bases, leaving 5 bases between the germline ends. CDR3 length equals 12 residues. The germline V gene has CDR1 MGHRA and CDR2 YSYEKL. The CDR3 DNA sequence: TGCGCCAGCAGCCAAGATCTGTATACGCAGTATTTT. Residues: CASSQDLYTQYF.

The chain joins TRBV7-2 to TRBJ1-4; D uncertain. Trimming shortened V by 5 bases and J by 0 bases, and 10 bases separated the two germline ends. The length of the CDR3 is 15 residues. Germline CDR1 and CDR2: SGHTA and FQGNSA. CDR3 amino acids: CASSLLYATNEKLFF. As DNA, the CDR3 is TGTGCCAGCAGCCTCCTCTATGCAACTAATGAAAAACTGTTTTTT. The complete variable domain, with remaining parts taken from reference TRBV7-2 and TRBJ1-4, reads GAGVSQSPSNKVTEKGKDVELRCDPISGHTALYWYRQSLGQGLEFLIYFQGNSAPDKSGLPSDRFSAERTGGSVSTLTIQRTQQEDSAVYLCASSLLYATNEKLFFGSGTQLSVL.

This rearrangement joins TRBV7-2 to TRBJ2-7; D could derive from TRBD1 or TRBD2 (5 bases each). This CDR3 spans 14 amino acids. Germline V gives CDR1 SGHTA, CDR2 FQGNSA. Trimming shortened V by 6 bases and J by 3 bases, and 15 bases separated the two germline ends. CDR3 nucleotides: TGTGCCAGCAGGGGGGATATCCACTACTACGAGCAGTACTTC. It specifies CASRGDIHYYEQYF.

Written as DNA, the CDR3 is TGTGCCAGCAGCTTGGGTCGAAACCTGAACACCGGGGAGCTGTTTTTT. The encoded protein is CASSLGRNLNTGELFF. The gene calls are TRBV5-4 and TRBJ2-2; no definite D call. V lost 0 bases to trimming and J lost 1 base, with 10 bases between them. The CDR3 runs to 16 residues. The V gene's germline CDR1 is SGHNT and CDR2 YYREEE (reference sequence).